What follows describes a single TCR beta chain. Its antigen is not known. This specimen comes from a study of cytomegalovirus exposure and HLA in healthy donors. Study results and limitations: Researchers reported in a later analysis that common viral pathogens appeared linked to several top clusters. Earlier analysis found most TCR beta V segments productive about 90% or about 30% of the time. Follow-up analysis later connected one missense variant in DCLRE1C with trimming of TCR beta V- and J-genes. A reported reduction in N-insertions relative to the approximately 670-donor mean was seen in an Asian-associated ancestry cluster in a later analysis.

Losses at the gene ends were 6 bases for V and 0 bases for J; bases not matched to a gene: 3. Germline CDR1 reads SGHRS; CDR2 reads YFSETQ. The CDR3 contains 16 residues. Primers: 60 Vbeta forward and 13 Jbeta reverse. Measured with immunoSEQ multiplex PCR; TCRdb has only the in-frame clones, and not every one. The sample contains about 140,000 clones, 79% of which appear only once. This receptor was identified in a female donor in good health and CMV-seronegative. Material for sequencing was PBMCs. V gene TRBV5-1 combines with J gene TRBJ2-3; TRBD2 agrees at 14 bases. The CDR3 here is CASTGLAGASTDTQYF. The CDR3 nucleotides read TGCGCCAGCACGGGACTAGCGGGGGCTAGCACAGATACGCAGTATTTT.